The 22 T cell receptor beta chains reported below all come from one sample, sequenced in a study of blood T cell repertoires in COVID-19. Here immunoSEQ multiplex PCR was the method, and the copy in TCRdb shows in-frame clones only, minus some. The sample shows over 90,000 clones, around 87% of them seen only once. The specimen sequenced was peripheral blood. The receptors originated from a man aged 45-65 years with active or convalescent COVID-19.

The V gene is TRBV19, the J gene TRBJ2-5; 10 nucleotides match TRBD2. The CDR3 is 18 residues long. Germline assignment: CDR1 LNHDA and CDR2 SQIVND (reference sequence). V trimming: 1 base; J trimming: 2 bases; junction bases outside the gene matches: 10. For the CDR3, the DNA is TGTGCCAGTAGTATAGTGGGGAAACGGACTAGCGGTCAAGAGACCCAGTACTTC. Amino acids: CASSIVGKRTSGQETQYF.

This chain uses TRBV9 with TRBJ2-2; a possible D gene is TRBD1 (6 bases). Germline lookup yields CDR1 SGDLS and CDR2 YYNGEE. The CDR3 consists of 15 residues. V was cut by 4 bases and J by 1 base, with 11 bases left in between. This chain's CDR3 is CASSSRQENTGELFF. The CDR3 region has the DNA TGTGCCAGCAGCTCTAGACAGGAGAACACCGGGGAGCTGTTTTTT.

This chain joins TRBV3-1 (or the pseudogene TRBV3-2) and TRBJ2-1; 8 bases match TRBD1. The CDR3 has 15 residues. Germline CDR1 is LGHDT and CDR2 is YNNKEL (reference sequence). J lost 4 bases, V lost 6 bases, and 8 bases had no gene match. This CDR3 reads CASSYGTGDYNEQFF. In DNA form, the CDR3 reads TGTGCCAGCAGTTACGGGACAGGTGATTACAATGAGCAGTTCTTC.

This chain joins TRBV12-3 or TRBV12-4 and TRBJ1-1; tentatively, D is TRBD1 (6 bases). The ends were cut back, 3 bases at V and 11 bases at J, with 10 bases in the middle. The CDR3 is made up of 11 amino acids. The CDR3 reads CASSLYRAAFF. The CDR3 region has the DNA TGTGCCAGCAGTTTGTACAGGGCGGCTTTCTTT.

The chain joins TRBV5-4 to TRBJ1-1, with 11 bases matching TRBD1. V lost 5 bases to trimming and J lost 7 bases; unmatched junction nucleotides: 13. The CDR3 extends over 16 amino acids. CDR1 is SGHNT, CDR2 YYREEE, per germline (reference sequence). The CDR3 region is CASRPGTGGPHGEAFF. The CDR3 nucleotides read TGTGCCAGCAGACCCGGGACAGGGGGGCCCCACGGTGAAGCTTTCTTT.

The rearrangement joins TRBV6-5 to TRBJ2-3; TRBD2 agrees at 7 bases. Germline V CDR1 and CDR2: MNHEY, SVGAGI. The ends lost 1 base at V and 0 bases at J; junction bases unmatched: 1. The CDR3 sequence is 15 residues long. This CDR3 is CASSYLGGSTDTQYF. Written as DNA, the CDR3 is TGTGCCAGCAGTTACTTGGGGGGGAGCACAGATACGCAGTATTTT.

The V and J genes are TRBV3-1 (or the pseudogene TRBV3-2) and TRBJ1-2, with D possibly TRBD1 on 5 matching bases. This CDR3 region has 15 residues. V lost 2 bases and J lost 0, with 10 bases in between. Germline CDR1 is LGHDT and CDR2 is YNNKEL (reference sequence). This CDR3 is CASSQQGSPNYGYTF. The CDR3 bases are TGTGCCAGCAGCCAACAGGGATCGCCTAACTATGGCTACACCTTC.

A few counts support this clone. For the CDR3, the DNA is TGTGCCTGGAGTGGTTACAGGGGCACTGAAGCTTTCTTT. Protein: CAWSGYRGTEAFF. The chain has TRBV30 and TRBJ1-1; TRBD1 agrees at 7 bases. This CDR3 region has 13 residues. J was trimmed by 4 bases and V by 1 base; bases with no gene match: 3. Germline assignment: CDR1 GTSNPN and CDR2 SVGIG (reference sequence). The complete variable domain, with remaining parts taken from reference TRBV30 and TRBJ1-1, reads SQTIHQWPATLVQPVGSPLSLECTVEGTSNPNLYWYRQAAGRGLQLLFYSVGIGQISSEVPQNLSASRPQDRQFILSSKKLLLSDSGFYLCAWSGYRGTEAFFGQGTRLTVV.

CDR3 region: CASSLGRRRDQETQYF. CDR3 in DNA: TGTGCCAGCAGCTTGGGCCGAAGGCGGGACCAAGAGACCCAGTACTTC. The rearrangement links TRBV5-6 to TRBJ2-5; D is possibly TRBD2 (5 bases). Trimming cost V 0 bases and J 0 bases, with 12 bases left between them. Germline V CDR1 and CDR2: SGHDT, YYEEEE. This CDR3 region has 16 residues.

This clone was recorded only once. The chain combines TRBV3-1 (or the pseudogene TRBV3-2) with TRBJ2-3; weak D call: TRBD1 (6 bases). CDR1 is LGHDT, CDR2 YNNKEL, per germline (reference sequence). V was cut by 7 bases and J by 0 bases, with 14 bases left in between. The CDR3 is made up of 15 amino acids. The CDR3 loop is CASTSGASSTDTQYF. The CDR3 bases are TGTGCCAGCACCTCAGGGGCCAGTAGCACAGATACGCAGTATTTT.

The chain uses TRBV7-8 and TRBJ1-5, with unresolved D. Germline V CDR1 and CDR2: SGHVS, FQNEAQ. V lost 5 bases, J lost 5 bases, and 10 bases lay in between. The CDR3 extends over 13 amino acids. CDR3 DNA: TGTGCCAGCAGCCCCCTCGAGGATCAGCCCCAGCATTTT. Encoded protein: CASSPLEDQPQHF. The full variable domain, rest sourced from reference TRBV7-8 and TRBJ1-5, is GAGVSQSPRYKVAKRGQDVALRCDPISGHVSLFWYQQALGQGPEFLTYFQNEAQLDKSGLPSDRFFAERPEGSVSTLKIQRTQQEDSAVYLCASSPLEDQPQHFGDGTRLSIL.

The chain combines TRBV20-1 with TRBJ1-1; D uncertain. Germline assignment: CDR1 DFQATT and CDR2 SNEGSKA (reference sequence). The CDR3 has 11 amino acids. Between the trimmed V and J ends, which lost 4 bases and 9 bases, there was a span of 12 bases. This CDR3 is CSAKALIQAFF. The CDR3 DNA is TGCAGTGCTAAAGCTCTTATCCAAGCTTTCTTT.

The chain employs TRBV11-2 and TRBJ2-7; possibly TRBD1 for D (6 bases). Per the germline V gene, CDR1 is SGHAT and CDR2 is FQNNGV. This CDR3 comprises 16 residues. The V and J ends lost 1 base and 1 base respectively, with 14 bases between them. CDR3 in DNA: TGTGCCAGCAGCTTAGGACCTGAAAGGGGGTCCTACGAGCAGTACTTC. Amino acid sequence: CASSLGPERGSYEQYF.

The V gene is TRBV6-2 or TRBV6-3, the J gene TRBJ1-2, with D perhaps TRBD1 (5 bases). This CDR3 has 13 residues. Trimming shortened V by 2 bases and J by 4 bases, and 8 bases separated the two germline ends. CDR1 and CDR2 (germline): MNHEY, SVGEGT. The DNA for the CDR3 is TGTGCCAGCAGTTACAGACAGTTCTATGGCTACACCTTC. Translated: CASSYRQFYGYTF.

The chain is built from TRBV19 and TRBJ2-1; 9 bases fit TRBD1. CDR3 size: 15 residues. Germline lookup yields CDR1 LNHDA and CDR2 SQIVND (reference sequence). J gave up 4 bases and V 5 bases, and 6 bases lay outside the gene matches. CDR3 DNA: TGTGCCAGTAGTCCCCGACAGGGGGTATACAATGAGCAGTTCTTC. It specifies CASSPRQGVYNEQFF.

The chain employs TRBV3-1 (or the pseudogene TRBV3-2) and TRBJ2-5, with 7 bases lining up with TRBD1. This CDR3 has 14 residues. Germline V lookup: CDR1 LGHDT, CDR2 YNNKEL (reference sequence). V gave up 4 bases and J gave up 1 base; unmatched junction bases: 3. The CDR3 DNA follows: TGTGCCAGCAGCCGCAGGGACAGCCAAGAGACCCAGTACTTC. Protein product: CASSRRDSQETQYF.

CDR3 sequence reads: CASSSRTGFTYEQYV. The CDR3 region has the DNA TGTGCCAGCAGTTCCCGGACAGGGTTTACCTACGAGCAGTACGTC. The genes are TRBV6-6 and TRBJ2-7, with 8 bases lining up with TRBD1. With V trimmed by 4 bases and J by 2 bases, 7 bases remained unmatched. From germline, CDR1 is MNHNY and CDR2 SVGAGI (reference sequence). The CDR3 is made up of 15 amino acids.

CDR3: CATSRDIGHVSKFF. The CDR3 nucleotides read TGTGCCACCAGCAGAGATATCGGACACGTATCTAAGTTCTTC. V gene TRBV15 combines with J gene TRBJ2-1; tentatively, D is TRBD1 (5 bases). Deletions cut 0 bases from V and 14 bases from J, with 17 bases between. Germline V gene data show CDR1 as LNHNV and CDR2 as YYDKDF (reference sequence). The CDR3 covers 14 residues. The whole variable domain, remainder taken from reference TRBV15 and TRBJ2-1, is DAMVIQNPRYQVTQFGKPVTLSCSQTLNHNVMYWYQQKSSQAPKLLFHYYDKDFNNEADTPDNFQSRRPNTSFCFLDIRSPGLGDTAMYLCATSRDIGHVSKFFGPGTRLTVL.

This chain uses TRBV10-3 with TRBJ2-3, with TRBD2 matching 10 bases. V lost 8 bases to trimming and J lost 2 bases; unmatched junction nucleotides: 4. Germline CDR1 ENHRY, CDR2 SYGVKD. The CDR3 extends over 14 amino acids. The CDR3 protein is CAIGSGGATDTQYF. The DNA for the CDR3 is TGTGCCATCGGGAGCGGGGGGGCCACAGATACGCAGTATTTT.

This clone showed up just once. The chain uses TRBV19 and TRBJ2-1, with D uncertain. Germline CDR1 LNHDA, CDR2 SQIVND (reference sequence). The CDR3 has 13 residues. V lost 3 bases and J 5 bases, leaving 8 bases between the germline ends. The CDR3 loop reads CASSIDTHNEQFF. CDR3 nucleotides: TGTGCCAGTAGTATCGACACCCACAATGAGCAGTTCTTC.

The chain has TRBV6-5 and TRBJ2-1; 7 bases agree with TRBD2. From germline, CDR1 is MNHEY and CDR2 SVGAGI. Unmatched junction bases numbered 7, after V lost 8 bases and J lost 3 bases. CDR3 length: 14 amino acids. The DNA for the CDR3 is TGTGCCAGCTGGGAGGGATTAGACTACAATGAGCAGTTCTTC. Encoded protein: CASWEGLDYNEQFF.

V is TRBV9 and J is TRBJ1-6, with TRBD1 matching 11 bases. Germline V gives CDR1 SGDLS, CDR2 YYNGEE. V dropped 4 bases and J dropped 10; count of bases not matched to a gene: 7. This CDR3 region has 15 residues. DNA of the CDR3: TGTGCCAGCAGCTCGGGACAGGGGGTACGGTCACCCCTCCACTTT. It is translated as CASSSGQGVRSPLHF.